This TCR beta chain was sequenced during a study of blood T cells in healthy people across ages. Study-level findings and limits: What prevented conclusive comparison of naive and antigen-experienced cells was that PBMCs were unsorted. Whereas aged donors had fewer naive CD4+ cells, long-lived donors had more of them and higher diversity.

A second PCR of 7 to 11 cycles used a sample-barcoded 5' primer and a J-beta primer mix. CDR3-containing paired-end reads numbered at least 2.5 million in each sample. Via MiXCR, TCRdb re-called the 5' RACE reads, giving one row per CDR3 protein. The sample has 1.5 million to 2 million distinct CDR3 sequences; 49% are singletons. This clonotype was recorded only once. Its specificity is unknown. This CDR3 has 18 residues. CDR1 MNHEY and CDR2 SVGEGT come from the germline V gene. After removal of 5 bases from V and 3 bases from J, the junction contained 8 bases not matched to a gene. The specimen sequenced was blood. This rearrangement joins TRBV6-2 or TRBV6-3 to TRBJ2-6; 12 bases are a match to TRBD1. The clonotype was recovered from a woman aged 40 to 49 in good health. CDR3 loop: CASSVGTGGASGANVLTF. The CDR3 coding sequence is TGTGCCAGCAGTGTCGGGACAGGGGGCGCCAGTGGGGCCAACGTCCTGACTTTC.